The TCR beta chain described here comes from a study of T cell repertoires in cytomegalovirus infection. One entry per CDR3 protein, called by TCRdb with MiXCR from the reads. The sample consists of under 50,000 distinct CDR3 sequences, 20% to 25% of them appearing once. Study results and caveats: Based on cumulative public TCR beta family frequency, carriers of CMV plus the relevant HLA were identified.

This CDR3 is built from 14 residues. The germline V and J ends were trimmed by 2 bases and 6 bases, with 11 bases remaining between them. The germline gives CDR1 SGHAT, CDR2 FQNNGV. The sample holds many counts of this clonotype. The target antigen is unknown. The material sequenced was PBMCs, sequenced either directly or after in vitro stimulation (not recorded which). This receptor was obtained from a human donor in good health (CMV status not recorded). Some clones in this sample may be carry-over from other donors' samples. The chain carries TRBV11-2 and TRBJ2-4; no clear D gene. CDR3 protein: CASSLLGTPNIQYF. Written as DNA, the CDR3 is TGTGCCAGCAGCTTATTAGGAACCCCAAACATTCAGTACTTC.